The 28 T cell receptor beta chains given below trace back to one sample, sequenced in a study of blood T cell repertoires in COVID-19. TCRdb's table, derived via immunoSEQ multiplex PCR, lists solely in-frame clones and lacks some. The sample has some 120,000 clones; 60% to 80% are singletons. The sequenced sample consisted of peripheral blood. The origin of the receptors is a human donor in a cohort sampled during active COVID-19.

The V and J genes are TRBV5-5 and TRBJ2-1; no reliable D call. V lost 0 bases, J lost 8 bases, and 18 bases lay in between. CDR3 length: 16 amino acids. CDR1 is SGHKS, CDR2 YYEKEE, per germline (reference sequence). CDR3 DNA sequence: TGTGCCAGCAGCTTGGGGGTGGCCTTAAGCGCCGATGAGCAGTTCTTC. As protein: CASSLGVALSADEQFF.

This chain joins TRBV5-6 and TRBJ1-3; no clear D gene. CDR3 length: 13 residues. V lost 4 bases, J lost 9 bases, and 14 bases lay in between. Germline CDR1 reads SGHDT; CDR2 reads YYEEEE. The chain's CDR3 is CASSPGSSGTIYF. CDR3 nucleotides: TGTGCCAGCAGCCCCGGTTCCTCGGGCACCATATATTTT.

The CDR3 loop is CASTPPTGGGYEQYF. The CDR3, as DNA: TGTGCCAGCACGCCACCGACAGGGGGGGGCTACGAGCAGTACTTC. The chain employs TRBV6-5 and TRBJ2-7, with TRBD1 identical over 9 bases. Per the germline V gene, CDR1 is MNHEY and CDR2 is SVGAGI. Trimming took 7 bases from V and 3 from J; bases not matched to a gene: 10. The CDR3 is 15 amino acids.

The genes are TRBV19 and TRBJ2-7; the D gene is possibly TRBD1 (5 bases). V lost 6 bases and J lost 5, with 8 bases in between. This CDR3 is built from 11 residues. The V gene's germline CDR1 is LNHDA and CDR2 SQIVND (reference sequence). The CDR3 DNA is TGTGCCAGTAGACAGGAAGACGAGCAGTACTTC. Translation: CASRQEDEQYF. Drawing the rest from reference TRBV19 and TRBJ2-7, the complete variable domain is DGGITQSPKYLFRKEGQNVTLSCEQNLNHDAMYWYRQDPGQGLRLIYYSQIVNDFQKGDIAEGYSVSREKKESFPLTVTSAQKNPTAFYLCASRQEDEQYFGPGTRLTVT.

This chain uses TRBV6-4 with TRBJ2-1; TRBD1 agrees at 11 bases. Trimming removed 4 bases from V and 9 bases from J; junction bases left unmatched: 8. Per germline, CDR1 MRHNA and CDR2 SNTAGT. The CDR3 loop spans 15 amino acids. CDR3 bases: TGTGCCAGCAGTGCCATAGGACAGGGGGCGGGTGAGCAGTTCTTC. Residues: CASSAIGQGAGEQFF.

This chain connects TRBV6-5 to TRBJ1-2, with D possibly matching TRBD1 (5 bases). The CDR3 has 15 residues. Trimming removed 2 bases at V and 5 bases at J, with 15 bases between. Germline CDR1 and CDR2: MNHEY and SVGAGI. For the CDR3, the DNA is TGTGCCAGCAGTTACGGACAAGGGTTCCGATATGGCTACACCTTC. This encodes CASSYGQGFRYGYTF.

V gene TRBV2 combines with J gene TRBJ1-6; the match to TRBD1 covers 7 bases. Losses at the gene ends were 5 bases for V and 5 bases for J; bases not matched to a gene: 3. The CDR3 sequence is 14 residues long. CDR1 SNHLY and CDR2 FYNNEI come from the germline V gene. The CDR3 nucleotides read TGTGCCAGCAGTTACAGGGGAGATAATTCACCCCTCCACTTT. Translating it yields CASSYRGDNSPLHF.

The V call is TRBV19, the J call TRBJ1-1; 9 nucleotides line up with TRBD1. The germline V gene has CDR1 LNHDA and CDR2 SQIVND (reference sequence). Trimming took 10 bases from V and 4 from J; bases not matched to a gene: 13. There are 15 residues in the CDR3. The CDR3 DNA is TGTGCCACCCGATTCCGGGACAGGGTTTCCACTGAAGCTTTCTTT. Its translation: CATRFRDRVSTEAFF.

V is TRBV18 and J is TRBJ2-6; 7 bases are a match to TRBD1. Trimming removed 3 bases from V and 2 bases from J; junction bases left unmatched: 1. Germline loops: CDR1 KGHSH, CDR2 LQKENI. There are 15 residues in the CDR3. The chain's CDR3 is CASSPDRAGANVLTF. In DNA form, the CDR3 reads TGTGCCAGCTCACCTGACAGGGCTGGGGCCAACGTCCTGACTTTC.

The J gene is TRBJ2-1, the V gene TRBV24-1, with 14 bases fitting TRBD2. Germline V gives CDR1 KGHDR, CDR2 SFDVKD. V shed 7 bases, J shed 9 bases, and the junction held 4 bases outside the gene matches. The CDR3 totals 14 residues. Written as DNA, the CDR3 is TGTGCCACCAGCCTGGGACTAGCGGGAGTTGAGCAGTTCTTC. Its translation: CATSLGLAGVEQFF.

The CDR3 reads CASSLRQGPMLDEQFF. The CDR3 nucleotides read TGTGCCAGCAGCTTAAGGCAGGGCCCAATGCTGGATGAGCAGTTCTTC. The V and J genes are TRBV7-6 and TRBJ2-1, with TRBD1 as a possible D gene (5 bases). Germline values: CDR1 SGHVS, CDR2 FNYEAQ. Between the trimmed V and J ends, which lost 2 bases and 8 bases, there was a span of 19 bases. This CDR3 is built from 16 residues.

The genes are TRBV6-5 and TRBJ2-3; TRBD2 agrees at 10 bases. This CDR3 has 16 residues. V shed 2 bases, J shed 0 bases, and the junction held 2 bases outside the gene matches. The germline gives CDR1 MNHEY, CDR2 SVGAGI. The CDR3 sequence: CASSYGLAASTDTQYF. The CDR3 DNA is TGTGCCAGCAGTTACGGACTAGCGGCTAGCACAGATACGCAGTATTTT.

The gene calls are TRBV4-2 and TRBJ1-1; 9 bases align to TRBD1. Trimming removed 0 bases from V and 1 base from J; junction bases left unmatched: 9. CDR1 and CDR2 (germline): LGHNA, YNFKEQ. This CDR3 spans 18 amino acids. Here the CDR3 reads CASSQDLPGQGPNTEAFF. The CDR3 nucleotides are TGTGCCAGCAGCCAAGATCTGCCGGGACAGGGCCCGAACACTGAAGCTTTCTTT.

This chain joins TRBV13 and TRBJ2-5, with D unclear. The germline CDR1 and CDR2 sequences are PRHDT and FYEKMQ (reference sequence). The CDR3 sequence is 14 residues long. V shed 0 bases and J shed 0 bases, with 5 bases lying between them. CDR3 sequence: CASSLGQYQETQYF. The CDR3 DNA reads TGTGCCAGCAGCTTAGGACAGTACCAAGAGACCCAGTACTTC. The variable domain in full, completed from reference TRBV13 and TRBJ2-5, reads AAGVIQSPRHLIKEKRETATLKCYPIPRHDTVYWYQQGPGQDPQFLISFYEKMQSDKGSIPDRFSAQQFSDYHSELNMSSLELGDSALYFCASSLGQYQETQYFGPGTRLLVL.

This sequence joins TRBV6-5 and TRBJ2-7; 8 bases are a match to TRBD2. Germline V gives CDR1 MNHEY, CDR2 SVGAGI. V lost 0 bases to trimming and J lost 4 bases; unmatched junction nucleotides: 8. This CDR3 has 16 amino acids. The CDR3: CASSYSSAGGKYEQYF. The CDR3 nucleotides are TGTGCCAGCAGTTACTCGAGTGCGGGAGGCAAGTACGAGCAGTACTTC.

Turning to this clone: A much bigger clone sits one base away, suggesting this may be a read error. This chain links TRBV27 with TRBJ2-7; 9 nucleotides line up with TRBD1. Unmatched junction bases numbered 2, after V lost 3 bases and J lost 2 bases. Germline V lookup: CDR1 MNHEY, CDR2 SMNVEV (reference sequence). The CDR3 loop spans 14 amino acids. The CDR3 loop is CASSLGQGPYEQYF. The CDR3 region has the DNA TGTGCCAGCAGTTTGGGACAGGGACCCTACGAGCAGTACTTC.

The chain links TRBV5-4 to TRBJ2-1; D gene unclear. The CDR3 is 14 residues long. Per germline, CDR1 SGHNT and CDR2 YYREEE (reference sequence). Trimming left V 2 bases short and J 6 bases short, with 12 bases between. The CDR3 region has the DNA TGTGCCAGCAGCTTTGGGTATCGAGGCAATGAGCAGTTCTTC. Translating gives CASSFGYRGNEQFF.

V and J are TRBV7-2 and TRBJ1-4; D is undetermined. V lost 5 bases, J lost 0 bases, and 19 bases lay in between. In germline, CDR1 is SGHTA, CDR2 FQGNSA. This CDR3 region has 18 residues. CDR3 in amino acids: CASSAPGRARATNEKLFF. The CDR3 nucleotides read TGTGCCAGCAGCGCTCCCGGGAGGGCAAGGGCAACTAATGAAAAACTGTTTTTT.

The chain joins TRBV7-2 to TRBJ1-2; no definite D call. The CDR3 has 15 amino acids. Trimming shortened V by 5 bases and J by 6 bases, and 19 bases separated the two germline ends. Germline V gene data show CDR1 as SGHTA and CDR2 as FQGNSA. The CDR3 sequence is CASSPDPAASNGYTF. The CDR3 DNA reads as TGTGCCAGCAGCCCAGACCCGGCGGCCTCAAATGGCTACACCTTC.

This clone was seen a few times. V usage is TRBV2 and J usage is TRBJ1-1, with TRBD1 identical over 7 bases. Germline assignment: CDR1 SNHLY and CDR2 FYNNEI. The CDR3 contains 14 residues. The ends lost 8 bases at V and 5 bases at J; junction bases unmatched: 11. In nucleotides, the CDR3 is TGTGCCAGCGAGGGTAGAACAGGGGAGACTGAAGCTTTCTTT. Translated, it gives CASEGRTGETEAFF.

This chain uses TRBV29-1 with TRBJ1-1; D is perhaps TRBD1 (5 bases). The ends were cut back, 4 bases at V and 8 bases at J, with 8 bases in the middle. Germline V gives CDR1 SQVTM, CDR2 ANQGSEA. This CDR3 spans 10 amino acids. CDR3 residues: CSVGREEAFF. Here the CDR3 DNA reads TGCAGCGTTGGCAGGGAAGAAGCTTTCTTT.

This clone occurred once. The chain recombines TRBV29-1 with TRBJ2-2; tentative D call: TRBD1 (6 bases). The CDR3 is made up of 13 amino acids. V lost 4 bases to trimming and J lost 5 bases, with 11 bases between them. Germline loops: CDR1 SQVTM, CDR2 ANQGSEA. The CDR3 coding sequence is TGCAGCGTTGTACAGGGTGCTACCGGGGAGCTGTTTTTT. Encoded protein: CSVVQGATGELFF.

There are a few counts of this clone. This chain uses TRBV6-6 with TRBJ2-1, with TRBD2 matching 13 bases. The CDR3 has 20 amino acids. Germline CDR1 MNHNY, CDR2 SVGAGI (reference sequence). V trimming: 5 bases; J trimming: 3 bases; junction bases outside the gene matches: 16. The CDR3 DNA sequence: TGTGCCAGCAGTCCAACCCCGACTAGCGGGAGGAGGCGGGACTACAATGAGCAGTTCTTC. Translating gives CASSPTPTSGRRRDYNEQFF.

The V and J genes are TRBV7-8 and TRBJ2-1, with 15 bases that match TRBD2. The V gene end was trimmed by 4 bases and the J gene end by 7 bases; junction bases not matched to a gene: 5. This CDR3 is built from 16 residues. Germline V CDR1 and CDR2: SGHVS, FQNEAQ. CDR3 residues: CASSSGTSGRSNEQFF. The CDR3 DNA is TGTGCCAGCAGCTCCGGGACTAGCGGGAGGAGTAATGAGCAGTTCTTC.

This clone was detected only a few times. The chain has TRBV7-9 and TRBJ2-7; TRBD2 matches at 8 bases. V trimming: 2 bases; J trimming: 6 bases; junction bases outside the gene matches: 3. The CDR3 runs to 13 residues. Germline-derived CDR1 and CDR2 are SEHNR and FQNEAQ (reference sequence). The CDR3 sequence: CASSLTAGGEQYF. In DNA, the CDR3 is TGTGCCAGCAGCTTAACGGCGGGGGGCGAGCAGTACTTC.

The rearrangement uses TRBV19 and TRBJ2-7; 8 bases fit TRBD1. Trimming cost V 3 bases and J 2 bases; bases outside gene matches: 6. The CDR3 is made up of 15 amino acids. Germline V gene lookup returns CDR1 LNHDA and CDR2 SQIVND (reference sequence). The CDR3 spells CASSMAGGEPYEQYF. In nucleotides, the CDR3 is TGTGCCAGTAGTATGGCAGGGGGCGAGCCCTACGAGCAGTACTTC.

CDR3 protein: CASSFALAAYNEQFF. CDR3 coding DNA: TGCGCCAGCAGCTTTGCTCTAGCGGCATACAATGAGCAGTTCTTC. The chain carries TRBV5-1 and TRBJ2-1; 7 nucleotides align to TRBD2. CDR1 is SGHRS and CDR2 is YFSETQ in the germline V gene. This CDR3 has 15 amino acids. The J segment lost 4 bases and the V segment lost 2 bases, leaving 6 bases of the junction unmatched. The complete variable domain, with remaining parts taken from reference TRBV5-1 and TRBJ2-1, reads KAGVTQTPRYLIKTRGQQVTLSCSPISGHRSVSWYQQTPGQGLQFLFEYFSETQRNKGNFPGRFSGRQFSNSRSEMNVSTLELGDSALYLCASSFALAAYNEQFFGPGTRLTVL.

The chain is built from TRBV5-4 and TRBJ2-3; 9 nucleotides match TRBD2. The germline gives CDR1 SGHNT, CDR2 YYREEE (reference sequence). The CDR3 runs to 17 residues. Trimming at V came to 4 bases and at J to 5 bases, leaving 14 bases not matched to a gene. CDR3 in DNA: TGTGCCAGCAGCCCCCCGACCTTAGCGGGGGTCATAGATACGCAGTATTTT. Residues: CASSPPTLAGVIDTQYF.